The clone carrying this TCR beta chain occurred a few times. Its antigen is not identified. Deletions cut 0 bases from V and 3 bases from J, with 6 bases between. The V gene's germline CDR1 is LNHNV and CDR2 YYDKDF (reference sequence). This CDR3 contains 13 residues. TRB rearrangements were amplified by multiplex PCR with BIOMED2 TRB-A/B primers. Using its own MiXCR run on the multiplex PCR reads, TCRdb lists one record per CDR3 protein. The data contain approximately 3,000 distinct CDR3 sequences, roughly 28% of them singletons. Blood genomic DNA input for TRB amplification was about 250-550 ng. This sample is drawn from a study of T and B cells in COVID-19 patients. Study-wide context: At median age about 31 years, recovered patients were younger than active-infection patients at just over 65.

Findings and limits, study-wide: Sorted SARS-CoV-2-responsive or tetramer+ T cells and CD4+, regulatory and CD8+ subsets were not yet sequenced. Patients with COVID-19 reportedly showed strongly skewed T cell receptor beta variable and joining gene usage. Highly clonal in active COVID-19, TRB repertoires exceeded healthy-donor diversity and richness at recovery.

The sample was blood. The TCR comes from a human donor with active COVID-19. The donor label of this sample is uncertain. J is TRBJ2-7 and V is TRBV15; D is ambiguous. The CDR3 spells CATSRDRNYEQYF. The CDR3 region has the DNA TGTGCCACCAGCAGAGATAGGAACTACGAGCAGTACTTC.